Sequencing of this TCR beta chain was carried out in a study of follicular helper T cells after annual influenza vaccination. Across the whole study: Some donors were sampled over the 2013-2014, 2014-2015 and 2015-2016 vaccinations. Study findings and constraints: Most later recoveries of Day 7 ICOS+CD38+ clones were ICOS-CD38- cTfh.

Here immunoSEQ multiplex PCR was the method, and the copy in TCRdb shows in-frame clones only, minus some. The data contain 9,500 or so clones, 82% of them singletons. Germline lookup yields CDR1 SSHAT and CDR2 FNYEAQ (reference sequence). There are 13 residues in the CDR3. The V gene lost 4 bases and the J gene lost 6 bases, with 10 bases spanning the gap. On this clone itself: Antigen unknown.

The time point: 2015-2016 season, 7 days after influenza vaccination. Donors with HIV/AIDS, active malignancy, immunomodulators or active illness were excluded. This chain joins TRBV7-7 and TRBJ2-1, with D perhaps assigned TRBD1 or TRBD2 (5 bases each). The sample was CXCR5+ CD38- circulating T follicular helper cells from blood, taken 7 days after influenza vaccination. The subset was: circulating Tfh, non-naive CD4+CXCR5+PD-1+ (ICOS+CD38+ or ICOS-CD38-). This clonotype was sampled from an adult who received the influenza vaccine. DNA for the CDR3: TGTGCCAGCAGCTGGGGGACCTTCAATGAGCAGTTCTTC. It yields the protein CASSWGTFNEQFF.